These 11 T cell receptor beta chains originate from one sample sequenced in a study of T cells and Merkel cell carcinoma outcomes. TCRdb keeps only in-frame clones here, not all; method: immunoSEQ multiplex PCR. The sample comprises over 5,500 clones, 90% of which are singletons, and approximately 2.8% rests with the top ten. Sequencing was performed on tumor tissue from Merkel cell carcinoma. The receptors were sampled from a human donor with Merkel cell carcinoma.

This rearrangement joins TRBV30 to TRBJ1-2; the D gene is possibly TRBD1 (6 bases). Germline lookup yields CDR1 GTSNPN and CDR2 SVGIG (reference sequence). The CDR3 runs to 12 residues. V was cut by 8 bases and J by 8 bases, with 18 bases left in between. For the CDR3, the DNA is TGTGCCGGGGAGGTTGGGGGCGTAGGCTACACCTTC. Translating gives CAGEVGGVGYTF.

The gene calls are TRBV29-1 and TRBJ1-1; unclear D gene. This CDR3 is built from 11 residues. Trimming took 0 bases from V and 10 from J, leaving 9 bases between them. CDR1 and CDR2 (germline): SQVTM, ANQGSEA. The CDR3 bases are TGCAGCGTTGAAGATGGCAGTGCAGCTTTCTTT. It yields the protein CSVEDGSAAFF.

A single count supports this clone. The chain carries TRBV19 and TRBJ1-2, with 9 bases identical to TRBD1. Germline values: CDR1 LNHDA, CDR2 SQIVND (reference sequence). V gave up 4 bases and J gave up 7 bases; unmatched junction bases: 4. CDR3 size: 13 residues. CDR3 loop: CASSKGQGGGYTF. In DNA form, the CDR3 reads TGTGCCAGTAGTAAGGGACAGGGAGGTGGCTACACCTTC.

The chain has TRBV5-1 and TRBJ1-4, with 9 bases fitting TRBD1. The CDR3 has 18 amino acids. The V segment lost 3 bases and the J segment 3 bases; nucleotides outside the gene matches: 12. CDR1 is SGHRS, CDR2 YFSETQ, per germline. The CDR3 here is CASSSFNRGLKSNEKLFF. CDR3 in DNA: TGCGCCAGCAGCTCGTTTAACAGGGGGCTAAAGTCTAATGAAAAACTGTTTTTT. Full variable domain (rest looked up from reference TRBV5-1 and TRBJ1-4): KAGVTQTPRYLIKTRGQQVTLSCSPISGHRSVSWYQQTPGQGLQFLFEYFSETQRNKGNFPGRFSGRQFSNSRSEMNVSTLELGDSALYLCASSSFNRGLKSNEKLFFGSGTQLSVL.

The chain couples TRBV7-2 to TRBJ1-5; TRBD1 agrees at 9 bases. After removal of 3 bases from V and 2 bases from J, the junction contained 2 bases not matched to a gene. CDR3 length: 15 amino acids. Germline-derived CDR1 and CDR2 are SGHTA and FQGNSA. The CDR3 DNA reads as TGTGCCAGCAGCTTCCGGACAGGGGGCAATCAGCCCCAGCATTTT. Its protein product is CASSFRTGGNQPQHF.

The rearrangement links TRBV7-9 to TRBJ2-7; maybe TRBD2 (7 bases). Per germline, CDR1 SEHNR and CDR2 FQNEAQ (reference sequence). The CDR3 is 15 residues long. V was cut by 5 bases and J by 6 bases, with 20 bases left in between. This CDR3 reads CASSEGGGPRSEQYV. Here the CDR3 DNA reads TGTGCCAGCAGCGAAGGGGGGGGACCCAGGTCCGAGCAGTACGTC.

The CDR3 DNA reads as TGCGCCAGCAGCCCGCCAATCTACGAGCAGTACGTC. Encoded protein: CASSPPIYEQYV. The J gene is TRBJ2-7, the V gene TRBV5-1; the D is unclear. Germline V CDR1 and CDR2: SGHRS, YFSETQ. The CDR3 length is 12 residues. Trimming removed 4 bases at V and 3 bases at J, with 8 bases between.

The chain combines TRBV29-1 with TRBJ1-4; D remains ambiguous. Per the germline V gene, CDR1 is SQVTM and CDR2 is ANQGSEA. This CDR3 has 11 residues. The V end was cut by 3 bases, the J end by 5 bases, with 4 bases between. In DNA form, the CDR3 reads TGCAGCGTTGACAGCAATGAAAAACTGTTTTTT. Its translation is CSVDSNEKLFF.

The V call is TRBV4-2, the J call TRBJ2-2; D unresolved. Germline values: CDR1 LGHNA, CDR2 YNFKEQ. With 6 bases removed from V and 10 bases from J, the gap between germline ends came to 18 bases. This CDR3 has 14 residues. CDR3 nucleotides: TGTGCCAGCAGAGGCACGCCCGACGACCTGGAGCTGTTTTTT. This sequence encodes CASRGTPDDLELFF.

V and J are TRBV4-3 and TRBJ1-3; 8 bases agree with TRBD1. The germline CDR1 and CDR2 sequences are LGHNA and YSLEER. Losses at the gene ends were 0 bases for V and 0 bases for J; bases not matched to a gene: 13. This CDR3 is 20 amino acids long. CDR3 loop: CASSQEYGTGSFTSGNTIYF. CDR3 nucleotide sequence: TGCGCCAGCAGCCAAGAGTACGGGACAGGCTCCTTTACCTCTGGAAACACCATATATTTT.

This rearrangement joins TRBV7-2 to TRBJ2-5; D gene uncertain. The germline gives CDR1 SGHTA, CDR2 FQGNSA. V lost 3 bases to trimming and J lost 0 bases, with 8 bases between them. The CDR3 is 14 residues long. The CDR3 region has the DNA TGTGCCAGCAGCTTGTTAACATACCAAGAGACCCAGTACTTC. Translation gives CASSLLTYQETQYF.